One sample yielded the 13 T cell receptor beta chains listed below, sequenced in a study of CD8 T cells in ankylosing spondylitis. Study-wide results and caveats: In ankylosing spondylitis blood, a motif of roughly 8 highly homologous TCR beta variants appeared characteristic.

A single record per CDR3 protein comes from TCRdb applying MiXCR to the 5' RACE reads. The sample has around 890,000 distinct CDR3 sequences; about 10% are singletons. Antigens for these TCRs are unknown. The sequencing sample was made of blood, either unsorted or a sorted T cell fraction (not recorded which). These receptors all come from a male donor with ankylosing spondylitis.

This clonotype was observed a few times. The chain links TRBV28 to TRBJ1-5; D is ambiguous. CDR1 and CDR2 from the germline V gene are MDHEN and SYDVKM. V was clipped by 6 bases and J by 7 bases, with 19 bases between them. This CDR3 is 15 amino acids long. The CDR3 loop is CASRIRRSSGQPQHF. The DNA for the CDR3 is TGTGCCAGCAGAATTCGTAGGTCCTCCGGACAGCCCCAGCATTTT.

This clonotype was picked up many times. The V call is TRBV24-1, the J call TRBJ2-1, with D perhaps matching TRBD2 (7 bases). Germline V gives CDR1 KGHDR, CDR2 SFDVKD. The V and J ends lost 3 bases and 2 bases respectively, with 19 bases between them. CDR3 length equals 18 residues. CDR3 in DNA: TGTGCCACCAGTGATCCTACCGCGGGGGCGGACCCCTACAATGAGCAGTTCTTC. Translation gives CATSDPTAGADPYNEQFF.

This clonotype was observed a few times. This sequence joins TRBV5-5 and TRBJ2-1; D is unresolved. The CDR3 is 13 amino acids. With 4 bases removed from V and 3 bases from J, the gap between germline ends came to 8 bases. The germline V gene has CDR1 SGHKS and CDR2 YYEKEE (reference sequence). CDR3 loop: CASSTEIYNEQFF. The CDR3 nucleotides are TGTGCCAGCAGCACGGAGATCTACAATGAGCAGTTCTTC.

The V gene is TRBV7-2, the J gene TRBJ2-6; 9 positions match TRBD1. Germline CDR1 SGHTA, CDR2 FQGNSA. The CDR3 runs to 16 residues. V shed 11 bases and J 2 bases; nucleotides not matched to a gene: 10. The CDR3 spells CAGPGQGLTGANVLTF. The CDR3, as DNA: TGTGCCGGCCCGGGACAGGGTTTAACTGGGGCCAACGTCCTGACTTTC.

This clonotype showed up many times. The chain carries TRBV5-1 and TRBJ1-1; D is unclear. Germline CDR1 reads SGHRS; CDR2 reads YFSETQ. V was trimmed by 0 bases and J by 6 bases, leaving 9 bases between them. The CDR3 is 13 amino acids. The chain's CDR3 is CASSLDVSSEAFF. CDR3 DNA: TGCGCCAGCAGCTTGGACGTGAGTTCTGAAGCTTTCTTT.

In its sample, this clonotype was seen many times. The chain links TRBV4-3 to TRBJ1-2, with a tentative D call TRBD1 (5 bases). With 0 bases removed from V and 2 bases from J, the gap between germline ends came to 19 bases. The CDR3 is 18 amino acids. Germline V gives CDR1 LGHNA, CDR2 YSLEER. CDR3 protein: CASSQEWGNSPYNYGYTF. Written as DNA, the CDR3 is TGCGCCAGCAGCCAAGAATGGGGCAACAGTCCCTACAACTATGGCTACACCTTC.

This clonotype was seen a handful of times. The V gene is TRBV20-1, the J gene TRBJ1-5, with a possible D match to TRBD1 (5 bases). V was shortened by 2 bases and J by 1 base, with 9 bases between the two germline ends. This CDR3 is 14 amino acids long. Germline values: CDR1 DFQATT, CDR2 SNEGSKA (reference sequence). The DNA of the CDR3 is TGCAGTGCTAGAAGACACAGGAGCAATCAGCCCCAGCATTTT. Its protein product is CSARRHRSNQPQHF.

This clonotype was detected many times. This chain connects TRBV5-1 to TRBJ2-1; possible D gene TRBD2, 6 bases. Germline lookup yields CDR1 SGHRS and CDR2 YFSETQ. The CDR3 spans 14 residues. V was shortened by 3 bases and J by 10 bases, with 17 bases between the two germline ends. CDR3 nucleotides: TGCGCCAGCAGCTCCCTCTCGCGGGGCGGGGAGCAGTTCTTC. This gives the protein CASSSLSRGGEQFF.

The chain employs TRBV7-8 and TRBJ2-3, with D maybe TRBD1 (5 bases). Trimming took off 3 bases at V and 0 bases at J, with 10 bases between the two ends. The CDR3 spans 15 residues. Germline CDR1 reads SGHVS; CDR2 reads FQNEAQ. DNA of the CDR3: TGTGCCAGCAGCTTCTTAGGGGCTAGCACAGATACGCAGTATTTT. Translated, it gives CASSFLGASTDTQYF.

The V gene is TRBV20-1, the J gene TRBJ1-6, with D maybe TRBD1 (6 bases). CDR3 length: 15 residues. CDR1 and CDR2 (germline): DFQATT, SNEGSKA (reference sequence). Trimming took off 2 bases at V and 8 bases at J, with 16 bases between the two ends. The CDR3 nucleotides are TGCAGTGCTAGACGTGGGGGGGCGCGAGATTCACCCCTCCACTTT. Protein sequence: CSARRGGARDSPLHF.

The chain joins TRBV5-1 to TRBJ2-7; 9 nucleotides match TRBD1. Germline CDR1 SGHRS, CDR2 YFSETQ. The V and J ends lost 2 bases and 3 bases, in that order; junction bases with no gene match: 3. The CDR3 covers 14 residues. The CDR3: CASSLPGQGYEQYF. The CDR3, as DNA: TGCGCCAGCAGCTTACCGGGACAGGGCTACGAGCAGTACTTC. The variable domain in full, with the rest retrieved from reference TRBV5-1 and TRBJ2-7, is KAGVTQTPRYLIKTRGQQVTLSCSPISGHRSVSWYQQTPGQGLQFLFEYFSETQRNKGNFPGRFSGRQFSNSRSEMNVSTLELGDSALYLCASSLPGQGYEQYFGPGTRLTVT.

This chain uses TRBV6-1 with TRBJ2-7; TRBD1 agrees at 10 bases. Germline V gives CDR1 MNHNS, CDR2 SASEGT. There are 15 residues in the CDR3. Trimming cost V 6 bases and J 7 bases; bases outside gene matches: 12. This CDR3 reads CASRVPGQGSREQYF. The CDR3, as DNA: TGTGCCAGCAGGGTACCGGGACAGGGGTCCCGGGAGCAGTACTTC.

Only a few counts were recorded for this clonotype. J is TRBJ2-5 and V is TRBV29-1; 7 positions agree with TRBD1. V dropped 5 bases and J dropped 2; count of bases not matched to a gene: 2. Germline loops: CDR1 SQVTM, CDR2 ANQGSEA. CDR3 length: 12 residues. The CDR3: CSVRTGQETQYF. In DNA, the CDR3 is TGCAGCGTTAGGACAGGACAAGAGACCCAGTACTTC.